Listed below are T cell receptor beta chains from one sample, sequenced in a study of cytomegalovirus exposure and HLA in healthy donors. Profiling relied on immunoSEQ multiplex PCR, and the TCRdb table lists in-frame clones only, not all of them. In the table there are approximately 130,000 clones, around 83% of which are singletons. Sequencing was performed on PBMCs. The receptor set was obtained from a woman in her 30s in good health and CMV-seropositive. Each CDR3 is given with its conserved first and last residue. D genes are given only for firm matches. Not every row has a clone size; where given, it reads once, few, many or a size class.

CDR3 DNA	CDR3 protein	V gene	J gene	D gene	clone size	CDR3 length
TGTGCCAGCAGCTCACCGGCGGGGAGGAACACTGAAGCTTTCTTT	CASSSPAGRNTEAFF	TRBV5-6	TRBJ1-1	NA	once	15
TGTGCCAGCAGTTATGTAACGGTTCCCTACGAGCAGTACTTC	CASSYVTVPYEQYF	TRBV6-5	TRBJ2-7	NA	once	14
TGTGCCAGCAGCTCCCTAGGACAGAACACTGAAGCTTTCTTT	CASSSLGQNTEAFF	TRBV5-6	TRBJ1-1	NA	NA	14
TGTGCCAGCAGGACAGGGGAAATGGTGAGCGGCTACACCTTC	CASRTGEMVSGYTF	TRBV28	TRBJ1-2	TRBD1	NA	14
TGTGCCAGCAGCTTAGAGGGGACTACGAACACCGGGGAGCTGTTTTTT	CASSLEGTTNTGELFF	TRBV7-2	TRBJ2-2	TRBD2	once	16
TGTGCCAGTAGTATGACTAGCGGGAGACGTCGGGGAGGGGCCAACGTCCTGACTTTC	CASSMTSGRRRGGANVLTF	TRBV19	TRBJ2-6	TRBD2	NA	19
TGTGCCAGCAGCTCAGACACTGAAGCTTTCTTT	CASSSDTEAFF	TRBV7-9	TRBJ1-1	NA	NA	11
TGTGCCACCAGCAGAGATCCACATACCGATCAGCCCCAGCATTTT	CATSRDPHTDQPQHF	TRBV15	TRBJ1-5	NA	NA	15
TGTGCCAGCAGTCCTGGGACAGGGGGGTTCACTGAAGCTTTCTTT	CASSPGTGGFTEAFF	TRBV27	TRBJ1-1	TRBD1	NA	15
TGTGCCAGCAGCTTAGTAGAGGGTTACGAGCAGTACTTC	CASSLVEGYEQYF	TRBV7-9	TRBJ2-7	NA	NA	13
TGTGCCAGCAGCCACCCCCACAGGAAGTTTGGGTACGAGCAGTACTTC	CASSHPHRKFGYEQYF	TRBV11-2	TRBJ2-7	NA	NA	16
TGTGCCAGCAGCGTGGAGGGCCCCTACGAGCAGTACTTC	CASSVEGPYEQYF	TRBV11-1	TRBJ2-7	NA	NA	13
TGCAGTGCTGGAGACGGCTACGAGCAGTACTTC	CSAGDGYEQYF	TRBV20-1	TRBJ2-7	NA	NA	11
TGTGCCAGCGGAACCCAGGTCAATTCACCCCTCCACTTT	CASGTQVNSPLHF	TRBV2	TRBJ1-6	NA	NA	13
TGTGCCAGCAGCGCCAACCCCCCGGGACAGCCTTATTCACCCCTCCACTTT	CASSANPPGQPYSPLHF	TRBV5-4	TRBJ1-6	TRBD1	few	17
TGTGCCAGCAGTCCTCTACCAGGGAACAGTGGCTACACCTTC	CASSPLPGNSGYTF	TRBV6-4	TRBJ1-2	NA	NA	14
TGTGCCTGGAGTGTGGGGGGGAGGGAGACCCAGTACTTC	CAWSVGGRETQYF	TRBV30	TRBJ2-5	TRBD2	few	13
TGCGCCAGCAGCGCGGCAGGACATTCCAATGAGCAGTTCTTC	CASSAAGHSNEQFF	TRBV5-1	TRBJ2-1	NA	NA	14
TGTGCCAGCAGCTTAATGGGACAGTCCTACAATGAGCAGTTCTTC	CASSLMGQSYNEQFF	TRBV7-3	TRBJ2-1	TRBD1	NA	15
TGCGCCAGCCCCCTGGAGAGCTTCCACTTT	CASPLESFHF	TRBV5-1	TRBJ1-6	NA	NA	10
TGCGCCAGCAGCCTACTACAGACAGGGGGCAATGAAGCTTTCTTT	CASSLLQTGGNEAFF	TRBV4-1	TRBJ1-1	TRBD1	NA	15
TGTGCCAGCAGGCTAGCGGGGGGCACAGATACGCAGTATTTT	CASRLAGGTDTQYF	TRBV6-1	TRBJ2-3	TRBD2	NA	14
TGTGCCAGCGGCGGACAAGCTGAAGCTTTCTTT	CASGGQAEAFF	TRBV5-4	TRBJ1-1	NA	NA	11
TGTGCCAGCAGTTTAACCGGGACAAGGGAGACCCAGTACTTC	CASSLTGTRETQYF	TRBV28	TRBJ2-5	NA	NA	14
TGTGCCAGCAGCCCACAGGGTTCGCAGCCCCAGCATTTT	CASSPQGSQPQHF	TRBV6-1	TRBJ1-5	NA	NA	13
TGCGCCAGCAGCTTAGCCCCGTCGAACTACGAGCAGTACTTC	CASSLAPSNYEQYF	TRBV5-1	TRBJ2-7	NA	NA	14
TGTGCCAGCAGTTTTCTGACAGCTAACTATGGCTACACCTTC	CASSFLTANYGYTF	TRBV28	TRBJ1-2	NA	NA	14
TGTGCCAGCAGCTTAGCGGCAGGGTCCTACGAGCAGTACTTC	CASSLAAGSYEQYF	TRBV11-2	TRBJ2-7	NA	once	14
TGTGCCAGCAGCCCGTCCGGCTCCTATAATTCACCCCTCCACTTT	CASSPSGSYNSPLHF	TRBV9	TRBJ1-6	NA	NA	15
TGCGCCAGCAGCTTGGGATTCAAGGGAGCGGGCCAGTCCGGAAACTATGGCTACACCTTC	CASSLGFKGAGQSGNYGYTF	TRBV5-1	TRBJ1-2	NA	NA	20
TGTGCCAGCAGTTATGGGACAGGGACGGTGAACACTGAAGCTTTCTTT	CASSYGTGTVNTEAFF	TRBV6-5	TRBJ1-1	TRBD1	NA	16
TGTGCCAGCAGCTCCCCGGGAGTGGGACAGGGGACGAATACGCAGTATTTT	CASSSPGVGQGTNTQYF	TRBV7-9	TRBJ2-3	TRBD1	NA	17
TGTGCCACCAGCAGAGAATTGGGACTAGCGGGTCGGCAGTTCTTC	CATSRELGLAGRQFF	TRBV15	TRBJ2-1	TRBD2	NA	15
TGTGCCTGGAGCCCCGAGGGGGGGCAAGAGCAGTACTTC	CAWSPEGGQEQYF	TRBV30	TRBJ2-7	NA	NA	13
TGTGCCAGCAGTGATCAGGATAATTCACCCCTCCACTTT	CASSDQDNSPLHF	TRBV25-1	TRBJ1-6	NA	NA	13
TGCGCCAGCAGCTTGAGGCTAGCAAACTCAGATACGCAGTATTTT	CASSLRLANSDTQYF	TRBV5-1	TRBJ2-3	NA	NA	15
TGTGCCAGCTCACGGGGGGGCCAAGAGACCCAGTACTTC	CASSRGGQETQYF	TRBV18	TRBJ2-5	TRBD2	NA	13
TGTGCCAGTAGTATCGTCTTGTACTATGGCTACACCTTC	CASSIVLYYGYTF	TRBV19	TRBJ1-2	NA	NA	13
TGCGCCAGCAGTGTACAGGACAATGAGCAGTTCTTC	CASSVQDNEQFF	TRBV5-1	TRBJ2-1	NA	NA	12
TGCGCCAGCAGCTTGGGACTTTACTACGAGCAGTACTTC	CASSLGLYYEQYF	TRBV5-1	TRBJ2-7	NA	once	13
TGTGCCAGCAGTTTCTTCCCTGACAGGGGCGGGGGCTACACCTTC	CASSFFPDRGGGYTF	TRBV27	TRBJ1-2	TRBD1	few	15
TGTGCCAGCAGCTCAACAGGGGAAGTCGGGGAGCTGTTTTTT	CASSSTGEVGELFF	TRBV13	TRBJ2-2	TRBD1	NA	14
TGTGCCAGCAGCTTGGGGGGGCCGACGAACACCGGGGAGCTGTTTTTT	CASSLGGPTNTGELFF	TRBV11-3	TRBJ2-2	NA	NA	16
TGTGCCAGCAGCTACCCAGGAGGGGAGACCCAGTACTTC	CASSYPGGETQYF	TRBV11-2	TRBJ2-5	NA	NA	13
TGTGCCACCTCCGGGGGGGCTTCAGATACGCAGTATTTT	CATSGGASDTQYF	TRBV2	TRBJ2-3	TRBD2	NA	13
TGTGCCAGCAGGCGACTAGCGGGAGGGCTAAATGAGCAGTTCTTC	CASRRLAGGLNEQFF	TRBV2	TRBJ2-1	TRBD2	NA	15
TGTGCCAGCTCAAGCTCGAACACTGAAGCTTTCTTT	CASSSSNTEAFF	TRBV18	TRBJ1-1	NA	NA	12
TGTGCCAGCTCCCGGGACAGGGAACAGCCCCAGCATTTT	CASSRDREQPQHF	TRBV27	TRBJ1-5	TRBD1	NA	13
TGTGCCAGCAGCCCCGGGACTAGAGGCACCGGGGAGCTGTTTTTT	CASSPGTRGTGELFF	TRBV7-3	TRBJ2-2	TRBD2	NA	15
TGTGCCAGTCCGGGCGTAGCGGGAGGGAAGTACAATGAGCAGTTCTTC	CASPGVAGGKYNEQFF	TRBV2	TRBJ2-1	TRBD2	NA	16
TGTGCCAGCAGCCCTCACCTCGGGCAGGGTGACGGGGCCAACGTCCTGACTTTC	CASSPHLGQGDGANVLTF	TRBV9	TRBJ2-6	NA	NA	18
TGTGCCAGCTCACCTTCTGAGGGGGCGAGGGAGCAGTTCTTC	CASSPSEGAREQFF	TRBV18	TRBJ2-1	TRBD1	NA	14
TGTGCCAGCAGTTTGAGGCAGGGGGACGAGCAGTACTTC	CASSLRQGDEQYF	TRBV27	TRBJ2-7	TRBD1	NA	13
TGTGCCAGTAGTATAGCAACAGGGTCCGCTTATAGCAATCAGCCCCAGCATTTT	CASSIATGSAYSNQPQHF	TRBV19	TRBJ1-5	NA	NA	18
TGTGCCTGGAGCTTACGACAGGGGGGAAGGAACAATCAGCCCCAGCATTTT	CAWSLRQGGRNNQPQHF	TRBV30	TRBJ1-5	TRBD1	once	17
TGTGCCAGCAGCGACAGGTTCTCGGGCGGGGAGCTGTTTTTT	CASSDRFSGGELFF	TRBV6-1	TRBJ2-2	NA	once	14
TGTGCCACCAGGGGCGGGACAGCAAACTACGAGCAGTACTTC	CATRGGTANYEQYF	TRBV28	TRBJ2-7	NA	once	14
TGTGCCAGCAGCTCAGGGTATGGGGACACTGAAGCTTTCTTT	CASSSGYGDTEAFF	TRBV7-9	TRBJ1-1	NA	NA	14
TGTGCCAGCGGGACAGGGGTCTTCCTTTCCTACGAGCAGTACTTC	CASGTGVFLSYEQYF	TRBV2	TRBJ2-7	TRBD1	NA	15
TGTGCCAGCAGTTGGGGGGGGCCGGTTACTGAAGCTTTCTTT	CASSWGGPVTEAFF	TRBV25-1	TRBJ1-1	NA	NA	14